These T cell receptor beta chains were read from a single sample in a study of T cell changes during pregnancy in multiple sclerosis. Assay used: immunoSEQ multiplex PCR; TCRdb lists only in-frame clones, some missing. The table records 100,000 to 130,000 clones, around 92% of them present only once. The sequences come from peripheral blood, collected in the third trimester of pregnancy. The source is a female donor in good health, enrolled as a control in a pregnancy study. CDR3s include the opening cysteine and the closing phenylalanine or tryptophan. Fields, in order: D gene, J gene, clone size, V gene, CDR3 protein, CDR3 DNA. A D gene is named only where the DNA matches it firmly. Size values are once, few and many counts, or a class for expanded clones, and some rows have none.

D: NA
J: TRBJ1-2
size: NA
V: TRBV5-8
CDR3: CASRQELDGYTF
DNA: TGTGCCAGCAGACAGGAGTTAGACGGCTACACCTTC

D: NA
J: TRBJ1-6
size: NA
V: TRBV7-9
CDR3: CASSRLNNSPLHF
DNA: TGTGCCAGCAGCCGCCTAAATAATTCACCCCTCCACTTT

D: TRBD1
J: TRBJ1-1
size: few
V: TRBV30
CDR3: CAWSRRDSEAFF
DNA: TGTGCCTGGAGCCGCCGGGACAGTGAAGCTTTCTTT

D: NA
J: TRBJ2-2
size: NA
V: TRBV30
CDR3: CAWKSGPTGELFF
DNA: TGTGCCTGGAAGTCTGGGCCCACCGGGGAGCTGTTTTTT

D: TRBD1
J: TRBJ1-1
size: NA
V: TRBV19
CDR3: CASRLQGADTEAFF
DNA: TGTGCCAGTAGGTTGCAGGGGGCGGACACTGAAGCTTTCTTT

D: TRBD1
J: TRBJ1-2
size: NA
V: TRBV5-1
CDR3: CASSSMGQGIDGYTF
DNA: TGCGCCAGCAGCTCCATGGGACAGGGTATCGATGGCTACACCTTC

D: TRBD1
J: TRBJ2-5
size: NA
V: TRBV15
CDR3: CATSRERRTGGFQETQYF
DNA: TGTGCCACCAGCAGAGAACGGAGGACAGGGGGATTCCAAGAGACCCAGTACTTC

D: NA
J: TRBJ1-1
size: NA
V: TRBV30
CDR3: CAWSVTGTSTEAFF
DNA: TGTGCCTGGAGTGTAACAGGGACAAGCACTGAAGCTTTCTTT

D: NA
J: TRBJ2-2
size: NA
V: TRBV30
CDR3: CAWSHLTRTRSMNTGELFF
DNA: TGTGCCTGGAGTCATTTGACTAGGACGCGATCGATGAACACCGGGGAGCTGTTTTTT

D: TRBD1
J: TRBJ1-4
size: NA
V: TRBV19
CDR3: CASNDRARNEKLFF
DNA: TGTGCCAGTAATGACAGGGCCCGTAATGAAAAACTGTTTTTT

D: NA
J: TRBJ1-2
size: once
V: TRBV7-2
CDR3: CASSLVLVSNYGYTF
DNA: TGTGCCAGCAGCTTAGTCCTCGTTTCTAACTATGGCTACACCTTC

D: TRBD1
J: TRBJ2-7
size: NA
V: TRBV6-5
CDR3: CASSPGQVVDEQYF
DNA: TGTGCCAGCAGTCCCGGACAGGTAGTCGACGAGCAGTACTTC

D: TRBD1
J: TRBJ1-1
size: NA
V: TRBV7-2
CDR3: CASSLGTGPGPFF
DNA: TGTGCCAGCAGCTTGGGGACAGGGCCTGGCCCCTTCTTT

D: TRBD1
J: TRBJ1-1
size: NA
V: TRBV11-2
CDR3: CASSWRDRAGSVEPTEAFF
DNA: TGTGCTAGCAGCTGGCGTGACAGGGCTGGGAGTGTAGAACCCACTGAAGCTTTCTTT

D: NA
J: TRBJ2-1
size: NA
V: TRBV11-3
CDR3: CASSLGEGGLYNEQFF
DNA: TGTGCCAGCAGCCTAGGGGAGGGGGGACTCTACAATGAGCAGTTCTTC

D: NA
J: TRBJ1-3
size: NA
V: TRBV15
CDR3: CATSRDQLLGPGNTIYF
DNA: TGTGCCACCAGCAGAGATCAGCTTCTGGGCCCGGGAAACACCATATATTTT

D: NA
J: TRBJ2-7
size: NA
V: TRBV7-6
CDR3: CASSLDQAPREQYF
DNA: TGTGCCAGCAGCTTAGATCAGGCACCACGCGAGCAGTACTTC

D: NA
J: TRBJ2-3
size: NA
V: TRBV29-1
CDR3: CSVVRGQTDTQYF
DNA: TGCAGCGTTGTCCGGGGACAAACAGATACGCAGTATTTT

D: NA
J: TRBJ2-2
size: NA
V: TRBV28
CDR3: CASRKLESVGELFF
DNA: TGTGCCAGCAGGAAACTGGAGAGCGTCGGGGAGCTGTTTTTT

D: NA
J: TRBJ1-3
size: NA
V: TRBV14
CDR3: CASSPHLSGNTIYF
DNA: TGTGCCAGCAGCCCACACCTCTCTGGAAACACCATATATTTT

D: TRBD1
J: TRBJ1-5
size: NA
V: TRBV7-2
CDR3: CASSQGDNQPQHF
DNA: TGTGCCAGCAGCCAGGGGGACAATCAGCCCCAGCATTTT

D: NA
J: TRBJ1-1
size: few
V: TRBV4-1
CDR3: CASSQGPTGNTEAFF
DNA: TGCGCCAGCAGCCAAGGTCCGACTGGGAACACTGAAGCTTTCTTT

D: TRBD1
J: TRBJ2-5
size: NA
V: TRBV9
CDR3: CASSVAAMTGGQETQYF
DNA: TGTGCCAGCAGCGTAGCGGCGATGACAGGGGGCCAAGAGACCCAGTACTTC

D: TRBD1
J: TRBJ1-5
size: NA
V: TRBV11-1
CDR3: CASSPGQGGNQPQHF
DNA: TGTGCCAGCAGCCCGGGACAGGGCGGCAATCAGCCCCAGCATTTT

D: NA
J: TRBJ1-4
size: NA
V: TRBV25-1
CDR3: CASSEYNRGGREKLFF
DNA: TGTGCCAGCAGTGAATATAACCGGGGGGGTAGGGAAAAACTGTTTTTT

D: NA
J: TRBJ1-1
size: once
V: TRBV6-5
CDR3: CASSYDRYQNTEAFF
DNA: TGTGCCAGCAGTTACGACAGATATCAGAACACTGAAGCTTTCTTT

D: TRBD1
J: TRBJ1-2
size: once
V: TRBV5-1
CDR3: CASSATTGNYGYTF
DNA: TGCGCCAGCAGCGCAACGACAGGGAACTATGGCTACACCTTC

D: NA
J: TRBJ1-2
size: NA
V: TRBV4-3
CDR3: CASSQGRVSTF
DNA: TGCGCCAGCAGCCAAGGGCGGGTCTCTACCTTC

D: TRBD1
J: TRBJ1-4
size: once
V: TRBV10-3
CDR3: CAISEHRGREKLFF
DNA: TGTGCCATCAGTGAGCACAGGGGACGTGAAAAACTGTTTTTT

D: NA
J: TRBJ2-3
size: NA
V: TRBV5-6
CDR3: CASRLGPGDTDTQYF
DNA: TGTGCCAGCAGATTGGGTCCGGGAGACACAGATACGCAGTATTTT

D: TRBD1
J: TRBJ1-2
size: once
V: TRBV6-1
CDR3: CASSEGSGGGYTF
DNA: TGTGCCAGCAGTGAAGGGTCAGGGGGTGGCTACACCTTC

D: NA
J: TRBJ1-2
size: NA
V: TRBV6-5
CDR3: CASSYLPGDSYGYTF
DNA: TGTGCCAGCAGTTACTTACCAGGGGATAGCTATGGCTACACCTTC

D: TRBD1
J: TRBJ1-3
size: NA
V: TRBV6-1
CDR3: CASSGQLRGQPSGNTIYF
DNA: TGTGCCAGCAGTGGCCAACTTCGGGGACAGCCCTCTGGAAACACCATATATTTT

D: NA
J: TRBJ1-4
size: NA
V: TRBV6-1
CDR3: CASSQNGLPNEKLFF
DNA: TGTGCCAGCAGTCAGAACGGACTGCCTAATGAAAAACTGTTTTTT

D: TRBD1
J: TRBJ1-2
size: NA
V: TRBV19
CDR3: CASSTTGGGYGYTF
DNA: TGTGCCAGTAGTACGACAGGGGGCGGCTATGGCTACACCTTC

D: NA
J: TRBJ1-1
size: NA
V: TRBV27
CDR3: CASSHPPVRMNTEAFF
DNA: TGTGCCAGCAGCCACCCACCAGTGAGGATGAACACTGAAGCTTTCTTT

D: TRBD2
J: TRBJ2-3
size: NA
V: TRBV7-3
CDR3: CASSLYRLAENPTDTQYF
DNA: TGTGCCAGCAGCCTATATAGACTAGCGGAAAACCCCACAGATACGCAGTATTTT

D: NA
J: TRBJ1-2
size: NA
V: TRBV5-1
CDR3: CASSFQGNYGYTF
DNA: TGCGCCAGCAGCTTTCAGGGAAACTATGGCTACACCTTC

D: TRBD1
J: TRBJ2-1
size: NA
V: TRBV2
CDR3: CASRLQGTGSYNEQFF
DNA: TGTGCCAGCCGTTTACAGGGGACAGGCTCCTACAATGAGCAGTTCTTC

D: NA
J: TRBJ1-1
size: NA
V: TRBV7-2
CDR3: CASSTNPGQNTEAFF
DNA: TGTGCCAGCAGCACCAACCCGGGACAGAACACTGAAGCTTTCTTT